The clone carrying this TCR beta chain showed up just a few times. Its target is not known. The junction and the germline gene differ at one end; a read error may be behind it. This specimen comes from a study of metastatic and nonmetastatic thyroid tumors. Across the study: For malignant and benign thyroid patients, tumor or nodule tissue and blood were the sources whose repertoires were compared.

Original processing notes: Clinicopathological groups supplied CDR3 differences that were used to build a distant-metastasis classifier for papillary thyroid cancer. TCRdb ran MiXCR on the PCR reads. These V and J calls derive from TCRdb rather than the authors' analysis. Counted here are 34,000 or so clones, 15% to 20% occurring once; the ten biggest clones make up 6.5% to 8%. This CDR3 comprises 15 residues. Thyroid surgery had not been preceded by any treatment in any patient. Study results and caveats: Malignant tumors reportedly showed significantly higher TCR beta diversity than benign nodules in both blood and tumor.

The clonotype was recovered from a female donor with papillary thyroid cancer or a benign thyroid nodule (not recorded which). Some clones in this sample may be carry-over from other donors' samples. The rearrangement joins TRBV12-3 or TRBV12-4 to TRBJ2-5, with D perhaps assigned TRBD1 or TRBD2 (6 bases each). Sequencing was performed on blood. The CDR3 region has the DNA TGTGCCAGCAGTAGTACTCAGGGAGGAAGGGGGACCCAGTACTTT. Protein product: CASSSTQGGRGTQYF.